This T cell receptor beta chain emerged from a study of preoperative IRX-2 immunotherapy in early breast cancer. Generated by immunoSEQ multiplex PCR, the TCRdb table keeps only in-frame clones and is missing some. The table shows tens of thousands of clones, with 82% occurring only once. Regarding treatment: preoperative locoregional IRX-2 cytokine immunotherapy. Germline values: CDR1 MDHEN, CDR2 SYDVKM. After removal of 4 bases from V and 9 bases from J, the junction contained 9 bases not matched to a gene. The length of the CDR3 is 15 residues. The V and J genes are TRBV28 and TRBJ1-6; 7 nucleotides agree with TRBD1. The source of this sequence is a human donor with breast cancer. Sample: lymph node tissue, taken after IRX-2 immunotherapy. The CDR3 loop is CASSYLGGDVSPLHF. In DNA, the CDR3 is TGTGCCAGCAGTTATCTAGGGGGCGATGTTTCACCCCTCCACTTT.